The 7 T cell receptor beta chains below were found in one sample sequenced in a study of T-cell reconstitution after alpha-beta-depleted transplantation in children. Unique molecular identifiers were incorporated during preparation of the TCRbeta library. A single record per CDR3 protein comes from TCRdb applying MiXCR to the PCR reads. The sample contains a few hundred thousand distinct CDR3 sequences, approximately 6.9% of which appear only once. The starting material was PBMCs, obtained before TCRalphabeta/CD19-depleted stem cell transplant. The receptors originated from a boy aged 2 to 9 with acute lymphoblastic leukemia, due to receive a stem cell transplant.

The CDR3 sequence is CASKDPGTGALHNEQFF. CDR3 DNA: TGTGCCAGCAAAGATCCCGGGACAGGGGCGCTCCACAATGAGCAGTTCTTC. V is TRBV6-1 and J is TRBJ2-1, with 10 bases aligning to TRBD1. This CDR3 has 17 amino acids. CDR1 is MNHNS, CDR2 SASEGT, per germline. The trim removed 7 bases at V and 5 bases at J, leaving 14 bases unmatched.

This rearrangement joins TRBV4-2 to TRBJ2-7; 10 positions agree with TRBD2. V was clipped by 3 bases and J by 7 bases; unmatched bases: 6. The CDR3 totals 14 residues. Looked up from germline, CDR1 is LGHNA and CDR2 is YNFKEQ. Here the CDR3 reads CASSHLAGAGEQYF. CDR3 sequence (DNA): TGTGCCAGCAGCCACCTAGCGGGAGCAGGGGAGCAGTACTTC.

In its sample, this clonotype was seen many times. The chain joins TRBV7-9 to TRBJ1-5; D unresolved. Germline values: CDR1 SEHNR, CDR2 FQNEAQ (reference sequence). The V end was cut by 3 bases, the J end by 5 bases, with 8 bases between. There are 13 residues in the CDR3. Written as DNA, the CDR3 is TGTGCCAGCAGCTTTCGGCGACATCAGCCCCAGCATTTT. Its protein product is CASSFRRHQPQHF.

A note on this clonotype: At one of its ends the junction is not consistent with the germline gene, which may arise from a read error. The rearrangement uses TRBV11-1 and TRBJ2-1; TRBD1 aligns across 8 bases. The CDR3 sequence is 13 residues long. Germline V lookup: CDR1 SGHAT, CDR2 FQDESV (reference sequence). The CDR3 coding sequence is TGTGCCGCGGGACAGGTGGCTAACAATGAGCATTTCTTC. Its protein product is CAAGQVANNEHFF.

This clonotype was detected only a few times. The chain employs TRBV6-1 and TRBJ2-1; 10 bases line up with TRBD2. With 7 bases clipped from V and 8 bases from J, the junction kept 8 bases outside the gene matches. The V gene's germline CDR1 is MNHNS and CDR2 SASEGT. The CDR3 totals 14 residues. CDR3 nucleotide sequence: TGTGCCAGCATTAAGCGGGGGGGAGGGGATGAGCAGTTCTTC. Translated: CASIKRGGGDEQFF.

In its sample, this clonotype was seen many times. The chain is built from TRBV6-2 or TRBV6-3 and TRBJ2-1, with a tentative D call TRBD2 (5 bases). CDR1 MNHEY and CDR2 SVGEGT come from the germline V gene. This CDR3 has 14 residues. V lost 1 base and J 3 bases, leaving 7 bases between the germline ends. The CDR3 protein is CASSYLTNYNEQFF. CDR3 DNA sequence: TGTGCCAGCAGTTACTTGACTAACTACAATGAGCAGTTCTTC.

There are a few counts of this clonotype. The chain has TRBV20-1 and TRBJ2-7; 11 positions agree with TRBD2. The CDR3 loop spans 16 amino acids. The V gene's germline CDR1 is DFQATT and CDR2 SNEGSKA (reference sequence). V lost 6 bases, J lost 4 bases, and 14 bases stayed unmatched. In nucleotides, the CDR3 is TGCAGTGCCCCCCCGGCAGGACTAGCGGGCCAGTACGAGCAGTACTTC. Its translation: CSAPPAGLAGQYEQYF.